This T cell receptor (beta chain) was found in a study of blood T cell repertoires in COVID-19. The wider study: T cells, B-cell-depleted T cells, or PBMCs supplied cDNA or gDNA.

V lost 3 bases, J lost 5 bases, and 7 bases lay in between. The CDR3 has 12 residues. Germline V gene lookup returns CDR1 SNHLY and CDR2 FYNNEI. Original processing notes: Using reference gene primer amplification, nucleated cell counts were estimated. Here immunoSEQ multiplex PCR was the method, and the copy in TCRdb shows in-frame clones only, minus some. For V, J and clone size, that table is used; D and trimming come from the DNA. The sample comprises about 140,000 clones, around nine tenths of which are singletons, and roughly 4% rests with the top ten. The sequenced sample was peripheral blood. This TCR came from a woman between 35 and 50 years old with acute or convalescent COVID-19. The chain combines TRBV2 with TRBJ1-1, with D unclear. Written as DNA, the CDR3 is TGTGCCAGCAGTGATCCGGGAACTGAAGCTTTCTTT. Amino acids: CASSDPGTEAFF.